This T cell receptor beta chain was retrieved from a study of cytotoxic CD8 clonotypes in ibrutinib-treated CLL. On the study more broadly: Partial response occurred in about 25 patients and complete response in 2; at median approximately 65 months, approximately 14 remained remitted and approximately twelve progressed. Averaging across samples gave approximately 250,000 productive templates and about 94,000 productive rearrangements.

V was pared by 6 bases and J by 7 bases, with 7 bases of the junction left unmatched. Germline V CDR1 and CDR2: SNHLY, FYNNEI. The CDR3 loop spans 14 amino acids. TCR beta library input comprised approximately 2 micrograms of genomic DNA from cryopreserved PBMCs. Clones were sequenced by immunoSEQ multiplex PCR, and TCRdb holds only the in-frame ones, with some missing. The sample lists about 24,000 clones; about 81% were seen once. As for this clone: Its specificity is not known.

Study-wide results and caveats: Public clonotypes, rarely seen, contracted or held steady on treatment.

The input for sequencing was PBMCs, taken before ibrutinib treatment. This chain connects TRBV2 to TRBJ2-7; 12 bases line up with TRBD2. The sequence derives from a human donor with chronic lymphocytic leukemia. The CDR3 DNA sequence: TGTGCCAGCAGGGGACTAGCGGGTCCCGGTGAGCAGTACTTC. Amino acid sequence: CASRGLAGPGEQYF.